The sequence of this T cell receptor (beta chain) was determined in a study of CD8 T cells in ankylosing spondylitis (dated by TCRdb to about 2017). For context, the study as a whole: The study profiled T cell receptor beta repertoires in healthy donors and ankylosing spondylitis patients to find disease-linked TCR variants. Peripheral blood was sampled, and synovial fluid was additionally collected from ankylosing spondylitis patients. The full study cohort was made up of roughly 25 ankylosing spondylitis patients and over 90 healthy donors.

This clonotype turned up a few times. Its antigen is currently not known. Base qualities are not recorded, but no much larger clone differs from it by a single base. Here V drops 3 bases and J drops 12 bases, and the junction holds 8 bases not matched to any gene. The germline V gene supplies CDR1 LGHNA and CDR2 YNFKEQ. The CDR3 holds 13 amino acids from the cysteine to the phenylalanine. The sequence is cut down to CDR3 DNA, 39 bases in frame from base 1. TCRdb names Illumina HiSeq 2500 as the instrument used. Quantitative 5'-RACE with molecular barcodes was the method used to prepare the TCR beta libraries. On the study's bioinformatics: Disease-linked TCR variants were identified with a new computational method built on a probabilistic model of VDJ rearrangement. TCRdb redid the processing of the public reads, applying fastp at Q25 and MiXCR, and retained in-frame beta chains. Rows are combined by CDR3 protein, so each entry shows the most common genes and DNA. The V and J calls follow TCRdb's processing rather than the paper's. The table for this sample lists about 800,000 distinct CDR3 sequences; approximately 12% of them were counted only once. Approximately 0.5% of the sample is taken by the ten largest.

The research as a whole found: The disease-linked clones had a CD8+ phenotype and were found at relatively low frequencies in peripheral blood. Some TCR beta motif variants had previously been reported in synovial fluid and blood of reactive arthritis patients, which suggested common disease-initiation mechanisms. Blood from ankylosing spondylitis patients appeared to be characterized by a TCR beta motif composed of about eight highly homologous amino acid variants. According to the report, matched synovial fluid samples from ankylosing spondylitis patients were significantly enriched for the disease-linked clones.

Sequenced: blood, either unsorted or a sorted T cell fraction (not recorded which). The rearrangement joined TRBV4-2 to TRBJ2-1, and 7 junctional nucleotides match TRBD1. The source is a male donor with ankylosing spondylitis. The nucleotides are TGTGCCAGCAGCCACGCACAGGGGAAGGGGCAGTTCTTC. The encoded protein is CASSHAQGKGQFF.